This T cell receptor (beta chain) is from a study of blood T cells in healthy people across ages. Through a sample-barcoded 5' primer and a J-beta primer mix, a second PCR was run for roughly 7 to 11 cycles. A template-switch adaptor that had 12 random nucleotides put a tag on each cDNA molecule. TCRdb reprocessed the 5' RACE reads with MiXCR, giving one entry per CDR3 protein. This sample yields roughly 800,000 distinct CDR3 sequences, of which around 25% are seen a single time; roughly 9% belongs to the top ten. The length of the CDR3 is 14 residues. The ends were cut back, 5 bases at V and 3 bases at J, with 10 bases in the middle. This sample also belongs to another study, concerning T cells of mothers and their children. As reported in that work: Samples were obtained from a few healthy Caucasian mothers and their six children.

This TCR came from a boy younger than 18 in good health. This rearrangement joins TRBV12-3 or TRBV12-4 to TRBJ1-4; D ambiguous. Sequenced input: blood. The CDR3 region is CASSLIGANEKLFF. CDR3 DNA: TGTGCCAGCAGTCTTATCGGAGCTAATGAAAAACTGTTTTTT.